The rows below give T cell receptor beta chains drawn from one sample of a study of long-term antiretroviral therapy in people with HIV. Using immunoSEQ multiplex PCR, the repertoire was profiled, and TCRdb retains in-frame clones only, with some absent. The table records about 17,000 clones, 80% of them present only once. The sequencing used unsorted PBMCs, collected 0.1 years before starting antiretroviral therapy. Every receptor here comes from a man in his late teens or twenties with HIV. The CDR3 runs from the conserved cysteine through the conserved F or W. Fields, in order: J gene, D gene, clone size, V gene, CDR3 protein, CDR3 DNA. A D gene is named only where the DNA matches it firmly. Rows may omit the clone size; those that give it use once, few, many or a size class.

TRBJ2-5	TRBD1	.	TRBV9	CASSATGGMETQYF	TGTGCCAGCAGCGCTACAGGGGGAATGGAGACCCAGTACTTC
TRBJ2-7	.	.	TRBV5-1	CASSFGAREQYF	TGCGCCAGCAGCTTCGGGGCCCGGGAGCAGTACTTC
TRBJ2-5	TRBD1	.	TRBV23-1	CASSQPWDRLGETQYF	TGCGCCAGCAGTCAACCATGGGACAGGTTAGGGGAGACCCAGTACTTC
TRBJ2-7	TRBD2	few	TRBV11-2	CASSSPSGRVYEQYF	TGTGCCAGCAGCTCCCCTAGCGGGAGGGTATACGAGCAGTACTTC
TRBJ2-1	.	.	TRBV19	CASSIGGWEQFF	TGTGCCAGTAGTATTGGGGGTTGGGAGCAGTTCTTC
TRBJ2-2	.	.	TRBV15	CATSRDQGLNTGELFF	TGTGCCACCAGCAGAGATCAGGGGCTGAACACCGGGGAGCTGTTTTTT
TRBJ2-1	.	few	TRBV7-9	CASRSDRIETYNEQFF	TGTGCCAGCAGATCCGACAGGATAGAGACCTACAATGAGCAGTTCTTC
TRBJ2-7	.	.	TRBV28	CASSPPPGTQSSYEQYF	TGTGCCAGCAGTCCCCCTCCAGGGACACAGAGCTCCTACGAGCAGTACTTC
TRBJ2-2	TRBD2	.	TRBV7-9	CASFVAGATGELFF	TGTGCGTCCTTCGTAGCGGGAGCCACCGGGGAGCTGTTTTTT
TRBJ2-7	.	.	TRBV4-3	CASSQDLYGNYEQYF	TGCGCCAGCAGCCAAGATCTGTACGGGAACTACGAGCAGTACTTC
TRBJ2-3	TRBD2	.	TRBV19	CASSILAGFTDTQYF	TGTGCCAGTAGTATTCTAGCGGGGTTCACAGATACGCAGTATTTT
TRBJ2-1	.	.	TRBV6-1	CASSEVRRNEQFF	TGTGCCAGCAGTGAAGTCCGTCGTAATGAGCAGTTCTTC
TRBJ2-1	.	.	TRBV28	CASRPRGGPYNEQFF	TGTGCCAGCAGGCCAAGGGGGGGACCCTACAATGAGCAGTTCTTC
TRBJ1-3	.	large	TRBV28	CASSETSGNTIYF	TGTGCCAGCAGTGAGACGTCTGGAAACACCATATATTTT
TRBJ2-1	.	.	TRBV18	CASSPPRSLGGEQFF	TGTGCCAGCTCACCCCCCCGCTCCTTGGGAGGCGAGCAGTTCTTC
TRBJ2-2	.	.	TRBV7-6	CASSFLAGLGTGELFF	TGTGCCAGCAGCTTCTTGGCGGGGCTGGGGACCGGGGAGCTGTTTTTT
TRBJ1-1	.	.	TRBV7-3	CASSLPILGAEAFF	TGTGCCAGCAGCCTGCCGATCCTAGGGGCTGAAGCTTTCTTT
TRBJ1-4	.	.	TRBV4-2	CASSPFYEASQDEKLFF	TGTGCCAGCAGCCCCTTTTACGAGGCTAGCCAGGATGAAAAACTGTTTTTT
TRBJ2-5	.	.	TRBV7-7	CASSLALGETQYF	TGTGCCAGCAGCTTAGCGCTGGGGGAGACCCAGTACTTC
TRBJ2-7	.	.	TRBV7-2	CASSLVEKSYEQYF	TGTGCCAGCAGCTTAGTCGAGAAAAGTTACGAGCAGTACTTC
TRBJ2-7	.	few	TRBV4-2	CASSQEERGGGAAYF	TGTGCCAGCAGCCAAGAAGAGCGAGGTGGAGGCGCTGCGTACTTC
TRBJ2-7	.	.	TRBV30	CAWSVRWGPRDYEQYF	TGTGCCTGGAGTGTACGTTGGGGACCGAGGGATTACGAGCAGTACTTC
TRBJ2-1	TRBD2	.	TRBV6-6	CASSGLAGGNEQFF	TGTGCCAGCAGTGGACTAGCGGGGGGCAATGAGCAGTTCTTC
TRBJ1-2	TRBD1	.	TRBV19	CASSHRGRGYGYTF	TGTGCCAGTAGCCACAGGGGTCGTGGCTATGGCTACACCTTC
TRBJ2-7	TRBD1	.	TRBV10-3	CAIRQGAPYEQYF	TGTGCCATTCGACAGGGGGCCCCCTACGAGCAGTACTTC
TRBJ2-7	.	.	TRBV6-1	CASSPRSWPYEQYF	TGTGCCAGCAGTCCTCGGTCCTGGCCCTACGAGCAGTACTTC
TRBJ1-1	.	.	TRBV9	CASSLHGDPNTEAFF	TGTGCCAGCAGCCTCCATGGGGACCCGAACACTGAAGCTTTCTTT
TRBJ2-1	TRBD1	few	TRBV19	CASSPWDRPNSRWQFF	TGTGCCAGTAGTCCCTGGGACAGACCCAATTCGCGATGGCAGTTCTTC
TRBJ1-1	TRBD1	.	TRBV7-2	CASSFLTGGTEAFF	TGTGCCAGCAGCTTCCTAACAGGGGGCACTGAAGCTTTCTTT
TRBJ1-5	.	few	TRBV15	CATSRDKGYNQPQHF	TGTGCCACCAGCAGAGATAAGGGATACAATCAGCCCCAGCATTTT
TRBJ1-4	.	.	TRBV19	CASNRDEKLFF	TGTGCCAGTAACAGAGATGAAAAACTGTTTTTT
TRBJ1-1	TRBD1	.	TRBV6-5	CASSSVRGGEAFF	TGTGCCAGCAGTTCCGTCAGGGGGGGAGAAGCTTTCTTT
TRBJ1-3	.	.	TRBV30	CAWSWGNTIYF	TGTGCCTGGAGTTGGGGAAACACCATATATTTT
TRBJ2-3	.	.	TRBV14	CATSTETSTDTQYF	TGTGCCACCTCGACAGAAACTAGCACAGATACGCAGTATTTT